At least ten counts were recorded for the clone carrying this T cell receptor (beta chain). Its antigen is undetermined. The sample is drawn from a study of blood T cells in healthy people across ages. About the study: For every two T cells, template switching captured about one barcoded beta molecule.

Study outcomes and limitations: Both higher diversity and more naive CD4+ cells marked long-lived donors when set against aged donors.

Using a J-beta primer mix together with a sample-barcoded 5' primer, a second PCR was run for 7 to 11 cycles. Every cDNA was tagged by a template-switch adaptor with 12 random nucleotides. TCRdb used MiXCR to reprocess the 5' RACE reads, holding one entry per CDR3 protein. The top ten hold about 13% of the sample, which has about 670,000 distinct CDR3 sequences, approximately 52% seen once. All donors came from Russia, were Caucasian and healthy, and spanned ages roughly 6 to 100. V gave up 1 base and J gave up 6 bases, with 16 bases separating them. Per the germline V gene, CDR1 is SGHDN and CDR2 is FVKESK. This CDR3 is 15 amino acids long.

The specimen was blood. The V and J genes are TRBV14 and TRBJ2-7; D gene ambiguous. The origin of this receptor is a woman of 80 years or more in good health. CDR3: CASSQGSGGTREQYF. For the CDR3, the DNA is TGTGCCAGCAGCCAAGGATCGGGCGGAACACGCGAGCAGTACTTC.